The present T cell receptor beta chain was sequenced within a study of blood T cells in healthy people across ages. The CDR3 is 14 amino acids. Germline loops: CDR1 ENHRY, CDR2 SYGVKD. With a J-beta primer mix and a sample-barcoded 5' primer, a second PCR ran about 6 to 11 cycles. MiXCR, run by TCRdb on the 5' RACE reads, gives a single entry per CDR3 protein. The data contain some 640,000 distinct CDR3 sequences, around half of them singletons. For this clonotype: A read error may produce the germline difference seen at one junction end.

The specimen sequenced was blood. The rearrangement joins TRBV10-3 to TRBJ2-7; perhaps D is TRBD1 or TRBD2 (7 bases each). The source of this sequence is a woman in her sixties in good health. The CDR3 loop reads CAISERDSSYEQYF. In nucleotides, the CDR3 is TGTGCTATCAGTGAGCGGGACAGCTCCTACGAGCAGTACTTC.